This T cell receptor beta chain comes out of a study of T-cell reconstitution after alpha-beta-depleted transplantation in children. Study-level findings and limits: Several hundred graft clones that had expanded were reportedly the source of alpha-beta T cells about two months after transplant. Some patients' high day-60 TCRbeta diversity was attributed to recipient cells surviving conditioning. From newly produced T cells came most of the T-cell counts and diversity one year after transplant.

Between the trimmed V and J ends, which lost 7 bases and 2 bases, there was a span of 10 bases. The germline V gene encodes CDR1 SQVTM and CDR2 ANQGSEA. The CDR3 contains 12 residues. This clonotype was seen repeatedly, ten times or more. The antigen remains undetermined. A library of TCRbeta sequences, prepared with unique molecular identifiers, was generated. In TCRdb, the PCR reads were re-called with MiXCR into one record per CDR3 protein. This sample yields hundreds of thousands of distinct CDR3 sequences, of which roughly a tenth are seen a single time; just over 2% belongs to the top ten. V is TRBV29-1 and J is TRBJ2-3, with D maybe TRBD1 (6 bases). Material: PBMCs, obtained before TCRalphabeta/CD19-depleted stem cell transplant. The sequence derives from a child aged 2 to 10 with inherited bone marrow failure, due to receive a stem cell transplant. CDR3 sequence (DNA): TGCAGCGCCACAGGGTCCACAGATACGCAGTATTTT. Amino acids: CSATGSTDTQYF.